This T cell receptor beta chain emerged from a study of blood T cell repertoires in COVID-19. Study details: Acute and convalescent COVID-19 specimens originated in the United States, Italy and Spain.

This study enrolled people aged about 18 to 100 from about two dozen US geographic areas. Categorization into cohorts depended on clinical history that participants reported. Donors in Cohort 3 counted as recovered after two negative PCRs, clearance, or symptom resolution. V was pared by 0 bases and J by 1 base, with 8 bases of the junction left unmatched. The CDR3 length is 18 residues. Germline V CDR1 and CDR2: KGHDR, SFDVKD. Only in-frame clones appear in the TCRdb table, and some are missing; sequencing was by immunoSEQ multiplex PCR. There are some 230,000 clones in the sample; about 80% occur only once, and approximately 15% lies in the top ten.

The chain is built from TRBV24-1 and TRBJ2-3; TRBD2 matches 8 bases. The receptor comes from a man aged 40-49 years who had recovered from COVID-19. The sequenced material came from PBMCs or T cells enriched from blood (not recorded which). The CDR3 region has the DNA TGTGCCACCAGTGATTTGCAAGCGGGAGTGATGGGCACAGATACGCAGTATTTT. Amino acid sequence: CATSDLQAGVMGTDTQYF.